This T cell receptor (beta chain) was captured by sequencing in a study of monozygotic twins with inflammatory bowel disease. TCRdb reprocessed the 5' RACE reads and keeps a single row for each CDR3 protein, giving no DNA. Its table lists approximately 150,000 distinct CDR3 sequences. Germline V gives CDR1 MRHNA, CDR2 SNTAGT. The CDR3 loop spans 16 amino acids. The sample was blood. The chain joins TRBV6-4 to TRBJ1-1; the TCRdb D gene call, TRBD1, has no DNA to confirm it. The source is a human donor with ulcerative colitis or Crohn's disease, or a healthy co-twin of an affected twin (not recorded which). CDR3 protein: CASRRQDSKSNTEAFF.